This entry is about one T cell receptor beta chain. The repertoire was sequenced with immunoSEQ multiplex PCR; TCRdb's copy has only in-frame clones and lacks some. Seen here are over 20,000 clones, around four fifths observed once, and the top ten hold over 1%. The V end lost 4 bases, the J end lost 0 bases, and 9 bases lay between the germline ends. The germline V gene encodes CDR1 LNHDA and CDR2 SQIVND (reference sequence). The CDR3 totals 14 residues. These data are taken from a study of preoperative IRX-2 immunotherapy in early breast cancer. Treatment of the sample: preoperative locoregional IRX-2 cytokine immunotherapy. Samples came from a phase Ib trial of preoperative locoregional IRX-2 cytokine immunotherapy.

The material was lymph node tissue, obtained after IRX-2 immunotherapy. The rearrangement uses TRBV19 and TRBJ1-2; D is unclear. The receptor was isolated from a human donor with breast cancer. The CDR3 protein is CASSRDRTNYGYTF. The CDR3 bases are TGTGCCAGTAGTAGAGACCGAACTAACTATGGCTACACCTTC.